The 24 T cell receptor beta chains below all came from one sample that was sequenced in a study of CD8 T cells in Susac syndrome. RNA totalling about 0.45 to 1 ug underwent reverse transcription with random hexamers. MiXCR was run by TCRdb on the immunoSEQ multiplex PCR reads, yielding one entry per CDR3 protein. The sample yields more than 150,000 distinct CDR3 sequences, 95% seen once. The sequenced material came from CD8+ T cells from PBMCs. The receptors stem from a human donor with Susac syndrome.

V is TRBV20-1 and J is TRBJ2-3, with no clear D. CDR1 is DFQATT and CDR2 is SNEGSKA in the germline V gene (reference sequence). This CDR3 contains 12 residues. Trimming removed 6 bases at V and 0 bases at J, with 7 bases between. The CDR3 nucleotides read TGCAGTGCGACGGACAGCACAGATACGCAGTATTTT. Its translation is CSATDSTDTQYF.

V usage is TRBV11-2 and J usage is TRBJ1-5, with 8 bases fitting TRBD1. The junction had 7 bases not matched to a gene; V was cut back by 6 bases and J by 6 bases. CDR1 and CDR2 from the germline V gene are SGHAT and FQNNGV. The CDR3 runs 14 residues. The CDR3 reads CASSRGTGVQPQHF. The CDR3 DNA follows: TGTGCCAGCAGTCGAGGGACAGGAGTTCAGCCCCAGCATTTT.

CDR3 coding DNA: TGTGCCAGCAGCCTGGACAGGGGGCGCGATGAGCAGTTCTTC. Encoded protein: CASSLDRGRDEQFF. The chain has TRBV5-4 and TRBJ2-1; 11 bases agree with TRBD1. CDR1 is SGHNT and CDR2 is YYREEE in the germline V gene (reference sequence). V trimming: 4 bases; J trimming: 8 bases; junction bases outside the gene matches: 5. This CDR3 has 14 residues. The whole variable domain, filled in from reference TRBV5-4 and TRBJ2-1, reads ETGVTQSPTHLIKTRGQQVTLRCSSQSGHNTVSWYQQALGQGPQFIFQYYREEENGRGNFPPRFSGLQFPNYSSELNVNALELDDSALYLCASSLDRGRDEQFFGPGTRLTVL.

This sequence joins TRBV4-2 and TRBJ1-3; 7 nucleotides line up with TRBD1. V lost 5 bases to trimming and J lost 5 bases; unmatched junction nucleotides: 9. The CDR3 spans 15 residues. Germline V CDR1 and CDR2: LGHNA, YNFKEQ. The CDR3 region is CASSIRRDRRNTIYF. The CDR3, as DNA: TGTGCCAGCAGCATAAGGCGGGACAGAAGAAACACCATATATTTT.

V usage is TRBV7-2 and J usage is TRBJ1-3; TRBD1 matches at 9 bases. CDR3 length equals 17 residues. From germline, CDR1 is SGHTA and CDR2 FQGNSA. Trimming took 6 bases from V and 0 from J; bases not matched to a gene: 9. In DNA, the CDR3 is TGTGCCAGCAGTCCCGGGACAGGGACTTTCTCTGGAAACACCATATATTTT. Amino acid sequence: CASSPGTGTFSGNTIYF.

V is TRBV27 and J is TRBJ2-6; D might be TRBD1 (5 bases). Germline V gene data show CDR1 as MNHEY and CDR2 as SMNVEV (reference sequence). The CDR3 is 15 amino acids. The V and J ends lost 1 base and 2 bases respectively, with 6 bases between them. The CDR3 spells CASSLFRAGANVLTF. CDR3 DNA: TGTGCCAGCAGTTTATTCAGGGCTGGGGCCAACGTCCTGACTTTC. Full variable domain (remainder filled in from reference TRBV27 and TRBJ2-6): EAQVTQNPRYLITVTGKKLTVTCSQNMNHEYMSWYRQDPGLGLRQIYYSMNVEVTDKGDVPEGYKVSRKEKRNFPLILESPSPNQTSLYFCASSLFRAGANVLTFGAGSRLTVL.

This sequence joins TRBV11-2 and TRBJ2-3; D perhaps matches TRBD2 (5 bases). The CDR3 has 13 amino acids. The V end was cut by 5 bases, the J end by 10 bases, with 16 bases between. Germline V gene sequence: CDR1 SGHAT, CDR2 FQNNGV. The CDR3 DNA is TGTGCCAGCAGCCGTTTTCTAGCTTTTCCGCAGTATTTT. This codes for CASSRFLAFPQYF.

The chain has TRBV28 and TRBJ2-7; 7 nucleotides line up with TRBD1. CDR3 size: 15 residues. CDR1 and CDR2 (germline): MDHEN, SYDVKM. V was pared by 1 base and J by 3 bases, with 6 bases of the junction left unmatched. The CDR3 loop reads CASSLLGTENYEQYF. The CDR3 nucleotides are TGTGCCAGCAGTTTATTGGGGACAGAAAACTACGAGCAGTACTTC.

V and J are TRBV7-9 and TRBJ1-2, with D perhaps TRBD1 (5 bases). The CDR3 extends over 14 amino acids. Trimming took off 5 bases at V and 5 bases at J, with 15 bases between the two ends. Per the germline V gene, CDR1 is SEHNR and CDR2 is FQNEAQ (reference sequence). The CDR3 loop is CASSTGGSKYGYTF. The CDR3 nucleotides are TGTGCCAGCAGCACAGGAGGGAGCAAGTATGGCTACACCTTC. The whole variable domain, remainder taken from reference TRBV7-9 and TRBJ1-2, is DTGVSQNPRHKITKRGQNVTFRCDPISEHNRLYWYRQTLGQGPEFLTYFQNEAQLEKSRLLSDRFSAERPKGSFSTLEIQRTEQGDSAMYLCASSTGGSKYGYTFGSGTRLTVV.

The rearrangement links TRBV6-5 to TRBJ1-5; TRBD1 is a possible D gene (6 bases). Germline V gene data show CDR1 as MNHEY and CDR2 as SVGAGI. The CDR3 loop spans 13 amino acids. V was cut by 5 bases and J by 4 bases, with 9 bases left in between. DNA of the CDR3: TGTGCCAGCAGTACAGGGCATAATCAGCCCCAGCATTTT. Its protein product is CASSTGHNQPQHF.

CDR3 sequence reads: CASSNLMKPGDNEQFF. CDR3 nucleotide sequence: TGTGCCAGCTCGAACCTAATGAAACCAGGGGACAATGAGCAGTTCTTC. The chain joins TRBV5-6 to TRBJ2-1; D is possibly TRBD1 (6 bases). The germline V gene encodes CDR1 SGHDT and CDR2 YYEEEE. V lost 7 bases and J 5 bases, leaving 22 bases between the germline ends. This CDR3 spans 16 amino acids. The entire variable domain, with the rest obtained from reference TRBV5-6 and TRBJ2-1, is as follows: DAGVTQSPTHLIKTRGQQVTLRCSPKSGHDTVSWYQQALGQGPQFIFQYYEEEERQRGNFPDRFSGHQFPNYSSELNVNALLLGDSALYLCASSNLMKPGDNEQFFGPGTRLTVL.

This clonotype was counted only a few times. The rearrangement joins TRBV5-1 to TRBJ2-1; 10 positions match TRBD2. The CDR3 runs 15 residues. The junction had 0 bases not matched to a gene; V was cut back by 1 base and J by 2 bases. The germline V gene encodes CDR1 SGHRS and CDR2 YFSETQ. The CDR3 sequence is CASSLTSGTYNEQFF. The CDR3 coding sequence is TGCGCCAGCAGCTTGACTAGCGGGACCTACAATGAGCAGTTCTTC.

This chain uses TRBV6-1 with TRBJ2-7; D unresolved. The CDR3 is made up of 15 amino acids. Trimming left V 7 bases short and J 3 bases short, with 19 bases between. Germline V gives CDR1 MNHNS, CDR2 SASEGT. For the CDR3, the DNA is TGTGCCAGCATGGTCGTCCTAGTTGGAAACTACGAGCAGTACTTC. It yields the protein CASMVVLVGNYEQYF.

V and J are TRBV2 and TRBJ1-2; tentatively, D is TRBD1 (6 bases). Germline V gives CDR1 SNHLY, CDR2 FYNNEI. V was shortened by 2 bases and J by 4 bases, with 14 bases between the two germline ends. The CDR3 runs to 15 residues. CDR3 in DNA: TGTGCCAGCAGTGAACGGGACAAGACTCCCTATGGCTACACCTTC. Encoded protein: CASSERDKTPYGYTF.

J is TRBJ2-7 and V is TRBV3-1; TRBD1 aligns across 7 bases. The CDR3 contains 14 residues. The junction had 6 bases not matched to a gene; V was cut back by 1 base and J by 6 bases. Germline-derived CDR1 and CDR2 are LGHDT and YNNKEL (reference sequence). The CDR3: CASSQGTGGSEQYF. The CDR3 DNA reads TGTGCCAGCAGCCAAGGGACAGGAGGATCCGAGCAGTACTTC.

This clonotype occurred once. The chain is built from TRBV6-5 and TRBJ2-3, with 11 bases matching TRBD2. CDR3 length equals 15 residues. The germline V gene has CDR1 MNHEY and CDR2 SVGAGI. The V gene end was trimmed by 6 bases and the J gene end by 4 bases; junction bases not matched to a gene: 6. The CDR3 spells CASSNLAGGADTQYF. The CDR3 bases are TGTGCCAGCAGCAACCTAGCGGGAGGAGCAGATACGCAGTATTTT.

The chain carries TRBV14 and TRBJ2-1; TRBD2 agrees at 8 bases. The CDR3 runs 16 residues. V shed 1 base and J 2 bases; nucleotides not matched to a gene: 4. Germline V gene data show CDR1 as SGHDN and CDR2 as FVKESK. CDR3 sequence reads: CASSQGLATTYNEQFF. DNA of the CDR3: TGTGCCAGCAGCCAAGGACTAGCGACAACCTACAATGAGCAGTTCTTC.

The chain recombines TRBV27 with TRBJ1-1; D gene ambiguous. The CDR3 sequence is 13 residues long. V shed 6 bases and J shed 3 bases, with 11 bases lying between them. CDR1 is MNHEY, CDR2 SMNVEV, per germline (reference sequence). CDR3 protein: CASSNSRDTEAFF. The CDR3 nucleotides are TGTGCCAGCAGCAATAGCCGGGACACTGAAGCTTTCTTT.

This sequence joins TRBV5-1 and TRBJ1-3; D ambiguous. V was trimmed by 3 bases and J by 0 bases, leaving 13 bases between them. The germline gives CDR1 SGHRS, CDR2 YFSETQ. The CDR3 covers 16 residues. CDR3 in DNA: TGCGCCAGCAGCTACCTACCGAGCTTCTCTGGAAACACCATATATTTT. It translates to CASSYLPSFSGNTIYF.

The rearrangement uses TRBV3-1 and TRBJ2-1; tentative D call: TRBD1 (5 bases). The CDR3 totals 13 residues. Trimming shortened V by 0 bases and J by 8 bases, and 8 bases separated the two germline ends. Per the germline V gene, CDR1 is LGHDT and CDR2 is YNNKEL (reference sequence). For the CDR3, the DNA is TGTGCCAGCAGCCAAGATTCACAGGATGAGCAGTTCTTC. Translating gives CASSQDSQDEQFF.

This chain links TRBV29-1 with TRBJ2-4; TRBD1 aligns across 9 bases. CDR1 is SQVTM, CDR2 ANQGSEA, per germline. Trimming removed 8 bases from V and 6 bases from J; junction bases left unmatched: 11. The CDR3 spans 14 residues. CDR3 sequence (DNA): TGCAGCCCTATAGGGGGACAGGGCAGAAACATTCAGTACTTC. Its protein product is CSPIGGQGRNIQYF.

This clonotype was seen only once. The rearrangement joins TRBV10-3 to TRBJ2-7, with a weak D call TRBD1 (7 bases). With 10 bases removed from V and 2 bases from J, the gap between germline ends came to 12 bases. Germline V CDR1 and CDR2: ENHRY, SYGVKD. The CDR3 spans 12 residues. Written as DNA, the CDR3 is TGTGCCACGGGGGACAGCACCTACGAGCAGTACTTC. As protein: CATGDSTYEQYF.

This clonotype appeared a single time. The rearrangement links TRBV29-1 to TRBJ2-4; the D gene could be TRBD1 or TRBD2 (6 bases each). Germline CDR1 reads SQVTM; CDR2 reads ANQGSEA. Trimming removed 7 bases at V and 9 bases at J, with 19 bases between. This CDR3 spans 13 amino acids. CDR3 protein: CSGESQGGGIQYF. The CDR3 DNA follows: TGCAGCGGCGAGTCACAGGGAGGAGGCATTCAGTACTTC.

This clonotype was picked up a small number of times. The V and J genes are TRBV6-2 or TRBV6-3 and TRBJ1-6, with D uncertain. CDR1 is MNHEY, CDR2 SVGEGT, per germline. There are 11 residues in the CDR3. The V and J ends lost 5 bases and 14 bases respectively, with 10 bases between them. Here the CDR3 reads CASSKTSTLHF. CDR3 DNA sequence: TGTGCCAGCAGTAAAACCTCGACCCTCCACTTT.